These T cell receptor beta chains were read from a single sample in a study of blood T cell repertoires in COVID-19. Clones were read by immunoSEQ multiplex PCR, and TCRdb kept only the in-frame ones, dropping some. The repertoire holds 250,000 to 350,000 clones, with 65% to 85% as singletons. The sequencing sample was made of peripheral blood. All receptors come from a human donor with COVID-19, enrolled during active disease. The donor label of this sample is uncertain. CDR3s include the opening cysteine and the closing phenylalanine or tryptophan. A D gene is named only where the DNA matches it firmly. The listing skips clone size in some rows; elsewhere it reads once, few, many or a size class.

j_gene	d_gene	v_gene	abundance	CDR3nt	CDR3aa
TRBJ2-7	NA	TRBV27	NA	TGTGCCAGCAGGCCCCCTCGGGGGGAGCAGTACTTC	CASRPPRGEQYF
TRBJ2-3	NA	TRBV5-1	few	TGCGCCAGCAGCTTGGGGGACACGAACACAGATACGCAGTATTTT	CASSLGDTNTDTQYF
TRBJ1-1	TRBD1	TRBV6-5	NA	TGTGCCAGCAGTTACAGGACAGGGCACACTGAAGCTTTCTTT	CASSYRTGHTEAFF
TRBJ2-1	NA	TRBV9	NA	TGTGCCAGCAGCGTAGGGCCGTCAGGAAACAATGAGCAGTTCTTC	CASSVGPSGNNEQFF
TRBJ1-2	NA	TRBV28	NA	TGTGCCAGCAGGTGGACTGGGGGGGGCTATGGCTACACCTTC	CASRWTGGGYGYTF
TRBJ2-6	NA	TRBV28	NA	TGTGCCAGCCAGGGCTCTGGGGCCAACGTCCTGACTTTC	CASQGSGANVLTF
TRBJ2-7	NA	TRBV29-1	once	TGCAGCGTTGGCGAGTGGGCCTCCTACGAGCAGTACTTC	CSVGEWASYEQYF
TRBJ1-2	TRBD1	TRBV12-3/TRBV12-4	NA	TGTGCCAGCAGACCGGACAGGGTCTATGGCTACACCTTC	CASRPDRVYGYTF
TRBJ2-7	TRBD2	TRBV9	NA	TGTGCCAGCAGCGTCTTAGCGGGAGAGAACGAGCAGTACTTC	CASSVLAGENEQYF
TRBJ2-5	NA	TRBV30	NA	TGTGCCTGGAGTGTACGGCGGGGGCCCGCCACCCAAGAGACCCAGTACTTC	CAWSVRRGPATQETQYF
TRBJ1-6	NA	TRBV29-1	NA	TGCAGCGCTGGGCGCTCAATCAATTCACCCCTCCACTTT	CSAGRSINSPLHF
TRBJ2-3	NA	TRBV6-4	NA	TGTGCCAGCAGTGACGTCCTCGGGAACTCCCCAGATACGCAGTATTTT	CASSDVLGNSPDTQYF
TRBJ2-7	NA	TRBV7-8	few	TGTGCCAGCAGCCCAGTCTCTCGGGCGAAATTGGGAAATACAGGGGGGGGCTCCTACGAGCAGTACTTC	CASSPVSRAKLGNTGGGSYEQYF
TRBJ1-1	NA	TRBV6-5	NA	TGTGCCAGCAGTTACTCGAGGTCAGAAGCTTTCTTT	CASSYSRSEAFF
TRBJ2-2	TRBD2	TRBV30	NA	TGTGCCTGGAGTCGACTAGCGTTAACGAACACCGGGGAGCTGTTTTTT	CAWSRLALTNTGELFF
TRBJ1-4	NA	TRBV5-1	NA	TGCGCCAGCAGCCCCGCGAGTCGGGATAATGAAAAACTGTTTTTT	CASSPASRDNEKLFF
TRBJ1-2	NA	TRBV6-4	NA	TGTGCCAGCAGTGACTCGAGTCGGGGTATTAACTATGGCTACACCTTC	CASSDSSRGINYGYTF
TRBJ2-7	NA	TRBV10-2	NA	TGCGCCAGTCTGGGGGGGGGCCCCACCTACGAGCAGTACTTC	CASLGGGPTYEQYF
TRBJ1-5	TRBD1	TRBV6-5	NA	TGTGCCAGCAGCCGGGGACAGGGGGTTGGTCAGCCCCAGCATTTT	CASSRGQGVGQPQHF
TRBJ1-3	NA	TRBV12-5	NA	TGTGCTAGTGGTTTGGCCGGGTTCTCTGGAAACACCATATATTTT	CASGLAGFSGNTIYF